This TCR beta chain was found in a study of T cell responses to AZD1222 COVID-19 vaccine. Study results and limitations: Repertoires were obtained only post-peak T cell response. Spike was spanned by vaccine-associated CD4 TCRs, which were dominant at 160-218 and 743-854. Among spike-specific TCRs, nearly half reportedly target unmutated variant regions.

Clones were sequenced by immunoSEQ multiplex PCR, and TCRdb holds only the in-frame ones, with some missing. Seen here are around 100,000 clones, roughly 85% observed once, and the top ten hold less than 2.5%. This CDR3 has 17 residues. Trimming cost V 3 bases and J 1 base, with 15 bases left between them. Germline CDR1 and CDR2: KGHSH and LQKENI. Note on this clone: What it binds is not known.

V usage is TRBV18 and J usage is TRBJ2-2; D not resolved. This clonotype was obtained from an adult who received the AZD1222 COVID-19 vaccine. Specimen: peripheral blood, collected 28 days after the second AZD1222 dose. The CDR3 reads CASSPANQFLNTGELFF. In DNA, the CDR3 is TGTGCCAGCTCACCCGCGAATCAGTTTTTGAACACCGGGGAGCTGTTTTTT.